These 10 T cell receptor beta chains came from one sample sequenced in a study of blood T cell repertoires in COVID-19. Data came from immunoSEQ multiplex PCR; TCRdb stores just in-frame clones and leaves some out. The table includes under 350,000 clones, roughly 91% detected once. Material: peripheral blood. These receptors were collected from a man between 40 and 49 years old with acute or convalescent COVID-19.

The chain employs TRBV7-2 and TRBJ2-7; no clear D gene. V shed 7 bases and J shed 1 base, with 11 bases lying between them. Germline V gene lookup returns CDR1 SGHTA and CDR2 FQGNSA. CDR3 size: 13 residues. The CDR3 spells CASTARQSYEQYF. CDR3 in DNA: TGTGCCAGCACCGCACGCCAGTCCTACGAGCAGTACTTC.

The rearrangement joins TRBV4-2 to TRBJ2-5; 8 bases are shared with TRBD1. The CDR3 sequence is 16 residues long. V was pared by 1 base and J by 4 bases, with 8 bases of the junction left unmatched. The germline V gene has CDR1 LGHNA and CDR2 YNFKEQ. CDR3 protein: CASSQGFPGQGETQYF. The CDR3 DNA is TGTGCCAGCAGCCAAGGGTTCCCAGGACAGGGAGAGACCCAGTACTTC.

J is TRBJ2-3 and V is TRBV5-1, with TRBD2 as a possible D gene (6 bases). Germline V gene lookup returns CDR1 SGHRS and CDR2 YFSETQ. Trimming took off 3 bases at V and 2 bases at J, with 13 bases between the two ends. CDR3 length: 15 amino acids. CDR3 amino acids: CASSSSGLNTDTQYF. CDR3 nucleotides: TGCGCCAGCAGCTCCTCGGGACTTAACACAGATACGCAGTATTTT.

This chain links TRBV30 with TRBJ2-2; 7 nucleotides line up with TRBD2. The CDR3 is made up of 16 amino acids. Unmatched junction bases numbered 17, after V lost 6 bases and J lost 7 bases. Germline values: CDR1 GTSNPN, CDR2 SVGIG (reference sequence). This CDR3 reads CACNLGGGISSGELFF. The CDR3 DNA reads TGTGCCTGCAACCTTGGGGGGGGGATCTCCAGCGGGGAGCTGTTTTTT.

This rearrangement joins TRBV30 to TRBJ2-6, with a possible D match to TRBD2 (7 bases). This CDR3 has 13 amino acids. CDR1 GTSNPN and CDR2 SVGIG come from the germline V gene (reference sequence). V lost 7 bases to trimming and J lost 4 bases, with 11 bases between them. In nucleotides, the CDR3 is TGTGCCTTGGGGGGGGCAGGGGCCAACGTCCTGACTTTC. Its protein is CALGGAGANVLTF.

The chain carries TRBV29-1 and TRBJ2-1; 10 nucleotides agree with TRBD1. The CDR3 sequence is 14 residues long. V lost 3 bases, J lost 8 bases, and 7 bases stayed unmatched. CDR1 and CDR2 from the germline V gene are SQVTM and ANQGSEA. CDR3: CSVEGGTGEDEQFF. CDR3 sequence (DNA): TGCAGCGTTGAGGGCGGGACAGGGGAAGATGAGCAGTTCTTC.

In its sample, this clone was seen a few times. The genes are TRBV7-2 and TRBJ1-1; tentative D call: TRBD1 (5 bases). Germline loops: CDR1 SGHTA, CDR2 FQGNSA. This CDR3 is 15 amino acids long. V was pared by 1 base and J by 11 bases, with 20 bases between. The CDR3 protein is CASSLVGPSISRAFF. Here the CDR3 DNA reads TGTGCCAGCAGCTTAGTGGGGCCCTCCATCTCAAGGGCTTTCTTT.

Concerning this clone: One junction end does not reproduce the germline sequence, and a read error may be involved. The rearrangement uses TRBV3-1 (or the pseudogene TRBV3-2) and TRBJ2-6; 9 bases align to TRBD1. The CDR3 has 13 amino acids. Germline-derived CDR1 and CDR2 are LGHDT and YNNKEL (reference sequence). The CDR3, as DNA: TGTGCCAGCAGCCCACAGGGGGCCCACGTCCTGACTTTC. This encodes CASSPQGAHVLTF.

The chain combines TRBV19 with TRBJ1-1, with D perhaps TRBD1 (5 bases). Germline assignment: CDR1 LNHDA and CDR2 SQIVND (reference sequence). CDR3 length: 15 amino acids. The germline V and J ends were trimmed by 5 bases and 3 bases, with 16 bases remaining between them. In DNA form, the CDR3 reads TGTGCCAGTAGTCCCTGGGGGGAGGTCGACACTGAAGCTTTCTTT. Its protein product is CASSPWGEVDTEAFF.

The J gene is TRBJ1-6, the V gene TRBV7-2, with D hard to call. Between the trimmed V and J ends, which lost 1 base and 10 bases, there was a span of 11 bases. The CDR3 runs 14 residues. Germline lookup yields CDR1 SGHTA and CDR2 FQGNSA. The CDR3 is CASSLGWEISPLHF. The CDR3 bases are TGTGCCAGCAGCTTAGGGTGGGAGATCTCACCCCTCCACTTT.